The T cell receptor (beta chain) described here comes from a study of CD8 T cells in ankylosing spondylitis. The table lists this clonotype with many counts. Via MiXCR, TCRdb re-called the 5' RACE reads, giving one row per CDR3 protein. The sample comprises 230,000 or so distinct CDR3 sequences, 24% of which are singletons, and about 0.6% rests with the top ten. The sequence derives from a male donor with ankylosing spondylitis or in good health (not recorded which). Sequenced: blood, either unsorted or a sorted T cell fraction (not recorded which).

In DNA form, the CDR3 reads TGCGCCAGCAGCTTGGGGAGGGACTACGAGCAGTACTTC. It is translated as CASSLGRDYEQYF. The chain combines TRBV5-1 with TRBJ2-7; TRBD2 might be the D (6 bases). The germline V gene has CDR1 SGHRS and CDR2 YFSETQ. The CDR3 runs to 13 residues. The V gene lost 0 bases and the J gene lost 3 bases, with 7 bases spanning the gap.